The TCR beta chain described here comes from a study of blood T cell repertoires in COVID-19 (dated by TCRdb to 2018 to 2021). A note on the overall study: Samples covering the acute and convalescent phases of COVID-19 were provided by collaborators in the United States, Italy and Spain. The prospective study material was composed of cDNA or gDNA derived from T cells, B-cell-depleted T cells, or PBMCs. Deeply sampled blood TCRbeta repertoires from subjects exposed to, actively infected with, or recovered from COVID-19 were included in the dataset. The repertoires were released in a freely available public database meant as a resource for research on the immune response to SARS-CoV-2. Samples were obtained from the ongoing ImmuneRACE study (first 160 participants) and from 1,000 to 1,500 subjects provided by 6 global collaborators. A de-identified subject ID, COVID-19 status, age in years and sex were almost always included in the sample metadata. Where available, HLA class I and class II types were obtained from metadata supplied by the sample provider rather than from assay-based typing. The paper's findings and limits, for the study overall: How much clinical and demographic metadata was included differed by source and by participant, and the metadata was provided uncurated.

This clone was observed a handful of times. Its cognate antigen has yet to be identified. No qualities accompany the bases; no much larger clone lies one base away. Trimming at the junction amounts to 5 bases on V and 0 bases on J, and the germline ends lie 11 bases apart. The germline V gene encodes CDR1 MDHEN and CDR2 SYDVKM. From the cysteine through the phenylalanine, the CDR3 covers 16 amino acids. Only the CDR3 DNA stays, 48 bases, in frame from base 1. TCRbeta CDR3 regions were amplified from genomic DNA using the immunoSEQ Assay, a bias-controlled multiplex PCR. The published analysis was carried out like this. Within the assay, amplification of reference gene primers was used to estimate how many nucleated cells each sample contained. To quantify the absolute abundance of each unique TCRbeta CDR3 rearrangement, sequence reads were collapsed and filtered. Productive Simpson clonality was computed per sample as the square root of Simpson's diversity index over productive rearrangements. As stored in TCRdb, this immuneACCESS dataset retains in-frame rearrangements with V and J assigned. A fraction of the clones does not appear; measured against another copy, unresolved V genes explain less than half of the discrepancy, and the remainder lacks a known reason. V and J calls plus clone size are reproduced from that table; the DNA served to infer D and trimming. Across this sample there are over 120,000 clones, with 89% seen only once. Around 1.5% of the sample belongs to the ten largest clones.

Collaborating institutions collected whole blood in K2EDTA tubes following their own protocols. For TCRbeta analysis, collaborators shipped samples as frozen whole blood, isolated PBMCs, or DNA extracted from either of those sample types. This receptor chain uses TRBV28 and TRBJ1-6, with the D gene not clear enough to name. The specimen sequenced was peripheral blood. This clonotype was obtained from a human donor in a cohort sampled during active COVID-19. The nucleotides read TGTGCCAGCAGTCAACTAAGGAGCTCCTATAATTCACCCCTCCACTTT. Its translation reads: CASSQLRSSYNSPLHF.